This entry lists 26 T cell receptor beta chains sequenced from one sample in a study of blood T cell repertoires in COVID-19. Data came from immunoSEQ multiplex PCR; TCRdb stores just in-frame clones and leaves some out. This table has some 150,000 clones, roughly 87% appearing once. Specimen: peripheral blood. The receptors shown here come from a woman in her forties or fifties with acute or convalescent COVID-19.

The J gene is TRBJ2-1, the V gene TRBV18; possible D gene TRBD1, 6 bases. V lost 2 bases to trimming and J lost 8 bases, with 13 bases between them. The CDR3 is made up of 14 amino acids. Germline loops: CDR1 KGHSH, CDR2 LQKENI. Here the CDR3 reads CASSPAAGDDEQFF. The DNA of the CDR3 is TGTGCCAGCTCACCAGCCGCAGGGGACGATGAGCAGTTCTTC.

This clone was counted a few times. CDR3 nucleotide sequence: TGTGCCAGCAGCGCTGGACAGACCTCCTACGAGCAGTACTTC. This translates into CASSAGQTSYEQYF. This sequence joins TRBV9 and TRBJ2-7, with a possible D match to TRBD1 (6 bases). V dropped 3 bases and J dropped 0 bases, with 10 bases sitting between them. Germline V gene data show CDR1 as SGDLS and CDR2 as YYNGEE. This CDR3 contains 14 residues.

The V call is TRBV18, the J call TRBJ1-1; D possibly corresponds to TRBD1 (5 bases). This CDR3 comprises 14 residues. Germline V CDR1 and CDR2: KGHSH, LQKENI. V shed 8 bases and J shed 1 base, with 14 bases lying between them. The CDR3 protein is CASPLGQGNTEAFF. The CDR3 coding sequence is TGTGCCAGCCCCCTGGGGCAGGGGAACACTGAAGCTTTCTTT.

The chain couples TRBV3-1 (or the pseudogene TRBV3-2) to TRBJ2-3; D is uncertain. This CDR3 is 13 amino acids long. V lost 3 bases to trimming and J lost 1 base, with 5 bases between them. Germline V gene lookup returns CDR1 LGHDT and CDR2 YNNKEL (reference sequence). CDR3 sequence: CASSHRGTDTQYF. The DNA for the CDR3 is TGTGCCAGCAGCCATCGAGGCACAGATACGCAGTATTTT.

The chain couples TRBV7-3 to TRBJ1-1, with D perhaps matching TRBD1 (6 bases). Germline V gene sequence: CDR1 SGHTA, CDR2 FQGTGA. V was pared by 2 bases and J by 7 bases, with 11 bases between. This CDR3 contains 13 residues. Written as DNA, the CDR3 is TGTGCCAGCAGCTTATGGGGGCAGGGTGAAGCTTTCTTT. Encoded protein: CASSLWGQGEAFF.

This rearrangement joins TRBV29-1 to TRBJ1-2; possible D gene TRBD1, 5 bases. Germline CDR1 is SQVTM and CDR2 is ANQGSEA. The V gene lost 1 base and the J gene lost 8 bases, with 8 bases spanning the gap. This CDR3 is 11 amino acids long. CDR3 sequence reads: CSVEGQLGYTF. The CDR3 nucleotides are TGCAGCGTTGAAGGACAGCTAGGCTACACCTTC.

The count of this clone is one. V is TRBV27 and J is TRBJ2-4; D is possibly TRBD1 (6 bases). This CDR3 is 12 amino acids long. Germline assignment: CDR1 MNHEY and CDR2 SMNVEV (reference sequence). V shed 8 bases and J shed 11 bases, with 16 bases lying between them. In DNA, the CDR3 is TGTGCCAGCGCGCCAACGGGACAACTTCAGTACTTC. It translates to CASAPTGQLQYF.

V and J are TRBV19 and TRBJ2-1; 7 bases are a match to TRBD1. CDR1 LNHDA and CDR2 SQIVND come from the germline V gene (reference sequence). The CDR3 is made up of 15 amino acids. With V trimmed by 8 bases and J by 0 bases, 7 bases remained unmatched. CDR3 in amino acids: CASSDRPSSYNEQFF. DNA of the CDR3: TGTGCCAGTTCGGACAGGCCAAGCTCCTACAATGAGCAGTTCTTC.

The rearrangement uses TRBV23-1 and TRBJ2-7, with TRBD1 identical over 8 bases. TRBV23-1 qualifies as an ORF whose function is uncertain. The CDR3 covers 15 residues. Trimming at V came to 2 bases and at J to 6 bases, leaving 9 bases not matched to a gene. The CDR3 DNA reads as TGCGCCAGCAGTCAACGGACAGGGATTAGGTTCGAGCAGTACTTC. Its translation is CASSQRTGIRFEQYF.

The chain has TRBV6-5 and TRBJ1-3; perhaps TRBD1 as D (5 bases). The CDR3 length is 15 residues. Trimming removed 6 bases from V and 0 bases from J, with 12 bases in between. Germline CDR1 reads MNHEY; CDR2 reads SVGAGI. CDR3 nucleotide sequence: TGTGCCAGCAGCCCCAGGGTGAGCTCTGGAAACACCATATATTTT. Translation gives CASSPRVSSGNTIYF.

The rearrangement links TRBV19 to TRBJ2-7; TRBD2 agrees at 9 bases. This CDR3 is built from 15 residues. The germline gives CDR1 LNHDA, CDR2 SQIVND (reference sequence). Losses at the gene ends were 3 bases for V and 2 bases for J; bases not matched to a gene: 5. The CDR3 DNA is TGTGCCAGTAGTATCGGACTAGCGCTAACCTACGAGCAGTACTTC. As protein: CASSIGLALTYEQYF.

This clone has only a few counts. In nucleotides, the CDR3 is TGTGCCAGCAGCTTAGGATCCGGGACAGGGACCCTTTATGGCTACACCTTC. Translation: CASSLGSGTGTLYGYTF. The rearrangement links TRBV7-9 to TRBJ1-2; TRBD1 matches 9 bases. CDR3 length: 17 residues. V was clipped by 1 base and J by 5 bases; unmatched bases: 11. The V gene's germline CDR1 is SEHNR and CDR2 FQNEAQ (reference sequence).

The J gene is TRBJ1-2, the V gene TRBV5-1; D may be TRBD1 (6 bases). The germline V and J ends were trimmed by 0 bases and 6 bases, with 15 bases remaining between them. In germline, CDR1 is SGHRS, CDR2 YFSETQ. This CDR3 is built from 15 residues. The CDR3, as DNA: TGCGCCAGCAGCTTGGCCGGGACAAGCTGGGATGGCTACACCTTC. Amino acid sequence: CASSLAGTSWDGYTF.

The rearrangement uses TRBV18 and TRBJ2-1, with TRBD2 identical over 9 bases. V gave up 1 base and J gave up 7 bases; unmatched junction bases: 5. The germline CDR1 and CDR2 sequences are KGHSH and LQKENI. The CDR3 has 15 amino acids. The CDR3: CASSPLIAGENEQFF. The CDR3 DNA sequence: TGTGCCAGCTCACCACTGATAGCGGGAGAGAATGAGCAGTTCTTC.

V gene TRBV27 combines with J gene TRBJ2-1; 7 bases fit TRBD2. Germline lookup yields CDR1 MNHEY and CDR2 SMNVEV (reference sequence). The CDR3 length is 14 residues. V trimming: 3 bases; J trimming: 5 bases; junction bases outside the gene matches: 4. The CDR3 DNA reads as TGTGCCAGCAGTTTTAGGCTAGCGGACAATGAGCAGTTCTTC. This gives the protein CASSFRLADNEQFF.

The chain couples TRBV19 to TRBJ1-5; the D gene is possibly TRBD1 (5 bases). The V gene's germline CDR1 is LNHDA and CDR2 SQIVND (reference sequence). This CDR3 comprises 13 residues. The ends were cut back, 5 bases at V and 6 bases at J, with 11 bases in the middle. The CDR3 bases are TGTGCCAGTAGTGTTTCAGGGTCTCAGCCCCAGCATTTT. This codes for CASSVSGSQPQHF.

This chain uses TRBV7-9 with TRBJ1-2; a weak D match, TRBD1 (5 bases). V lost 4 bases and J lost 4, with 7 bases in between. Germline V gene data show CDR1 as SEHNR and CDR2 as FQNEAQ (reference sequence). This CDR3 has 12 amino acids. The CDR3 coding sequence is TGTGCCAGCAGCTGGGACTTCTATGGCTACACCTTC. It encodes CASSWDFYGYTF.

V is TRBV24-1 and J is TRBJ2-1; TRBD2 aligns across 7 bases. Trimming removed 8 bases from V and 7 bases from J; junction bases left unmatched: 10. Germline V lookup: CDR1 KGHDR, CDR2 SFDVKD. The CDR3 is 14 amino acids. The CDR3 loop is CATKTSWVSNEQFF. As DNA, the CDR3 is TGTGCCACCAAGACTAGCTGGGTGAGTAATGAGCAGTTCTTC.

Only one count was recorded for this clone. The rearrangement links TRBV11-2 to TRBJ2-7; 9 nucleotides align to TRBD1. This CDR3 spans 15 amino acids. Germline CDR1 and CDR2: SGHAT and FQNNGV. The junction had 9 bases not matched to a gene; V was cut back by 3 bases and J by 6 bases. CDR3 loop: CASSFSGQGNSEQYF. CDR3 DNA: TGTGCCAGCAGCTTCTCAGGACAGGGGAACAGCGAGCAGTACTTC. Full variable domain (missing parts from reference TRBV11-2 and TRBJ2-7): EAGVAQSPRYKIIEKRQSVAFWCNPISGHATLYWYQQILGQGPKLLIQFQNNGVVDDSQLPKDRFSAERLKGVDSTLKIQPAKLEDSAVYLCASSFSGQGNSEQYFGPGTRLTVT.

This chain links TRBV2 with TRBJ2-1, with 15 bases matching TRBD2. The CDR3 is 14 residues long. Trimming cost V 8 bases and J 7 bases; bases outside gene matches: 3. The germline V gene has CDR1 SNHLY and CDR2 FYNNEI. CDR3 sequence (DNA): TGTGCCAGCGGTGGGACTAGCGGGAGGAATGAGCAGTTCTTC. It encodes CASGGTSGRNEQFF.

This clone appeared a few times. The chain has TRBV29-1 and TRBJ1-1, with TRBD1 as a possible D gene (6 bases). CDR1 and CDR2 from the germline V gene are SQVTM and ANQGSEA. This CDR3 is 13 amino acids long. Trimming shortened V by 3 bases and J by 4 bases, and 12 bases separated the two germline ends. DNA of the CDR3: TGCAGCGTTGACTTGGCAGGGGTCACTGAAGCTTTCTTT. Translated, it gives CSVDLAGVTEAFF.

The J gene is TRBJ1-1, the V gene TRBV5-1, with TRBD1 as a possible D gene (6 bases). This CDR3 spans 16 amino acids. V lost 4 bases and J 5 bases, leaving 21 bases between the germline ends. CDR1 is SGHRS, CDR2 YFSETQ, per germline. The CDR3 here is CASSREGESGVTEAFF. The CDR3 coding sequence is TGCGCCAGCAGCAGGGAGGGGGAATCGGGAGTAACTGAAGCTTTCTTT.

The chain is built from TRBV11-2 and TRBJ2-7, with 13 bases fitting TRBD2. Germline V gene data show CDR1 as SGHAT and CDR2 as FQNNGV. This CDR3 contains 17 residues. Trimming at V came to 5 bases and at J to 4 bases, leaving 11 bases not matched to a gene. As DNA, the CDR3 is TGTGCCAGCAGCGGAACTAGCGGGAGGGCCTGGGCTTACGAGCAGTACTTC. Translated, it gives CASSGTSGRAWAYEQYF.

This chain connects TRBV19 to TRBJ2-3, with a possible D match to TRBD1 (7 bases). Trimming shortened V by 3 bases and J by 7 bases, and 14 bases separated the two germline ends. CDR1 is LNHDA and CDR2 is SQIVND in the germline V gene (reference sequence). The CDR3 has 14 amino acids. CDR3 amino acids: CASSMAGGKNTQYF. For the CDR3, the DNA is TGTGCCAGTAGTATGGCAGGGGGGAAAAATACGCAGTATTTT. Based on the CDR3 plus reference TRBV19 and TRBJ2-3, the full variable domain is DGGITQSPKYLFRKEGQNVTLSCEQNLNHDAMYWYRQDPGQGLRLIYYSQIVNDFQKGDIAEGYSVSREKKESFPLTVTSAQKNPTAFYLCASSMAGGKNTQYFGPGTRLTVL.

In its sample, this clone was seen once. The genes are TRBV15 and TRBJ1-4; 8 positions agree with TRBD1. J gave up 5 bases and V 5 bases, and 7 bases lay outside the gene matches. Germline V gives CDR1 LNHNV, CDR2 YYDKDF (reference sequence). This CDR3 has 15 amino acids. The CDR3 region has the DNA TGTGCCACCAGCCGCCGTGGGACAGGCAATGAAAAACTGTTTTTT. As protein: CATSRRGTGNEKLFF.

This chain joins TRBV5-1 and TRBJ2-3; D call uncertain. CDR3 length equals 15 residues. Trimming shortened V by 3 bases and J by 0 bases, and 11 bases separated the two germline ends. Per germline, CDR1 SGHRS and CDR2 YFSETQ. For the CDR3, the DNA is TGCGCCAGCAGCTCCGGGTCCTCTAGCACAGATACGCAGTATTTT. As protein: CASSSGSSSTDTQYF.